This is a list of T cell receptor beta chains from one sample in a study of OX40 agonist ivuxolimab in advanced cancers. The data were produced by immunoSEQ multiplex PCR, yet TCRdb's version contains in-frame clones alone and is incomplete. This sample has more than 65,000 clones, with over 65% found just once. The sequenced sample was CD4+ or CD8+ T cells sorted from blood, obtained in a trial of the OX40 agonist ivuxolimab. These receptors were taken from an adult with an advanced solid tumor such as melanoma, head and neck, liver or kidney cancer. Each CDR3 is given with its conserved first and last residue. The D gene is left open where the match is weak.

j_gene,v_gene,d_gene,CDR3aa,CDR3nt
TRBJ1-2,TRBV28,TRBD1,CASSSGTDYGYTF,TGTGCCAGCAGTTCCGGGACAGACTATGGCTACACCTTC
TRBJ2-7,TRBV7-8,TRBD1,CASSLGQGSNYEQYF,TGTGCCAGCAGCTTGGGACAGGGATCGAACTACGAGCAGTACTTC
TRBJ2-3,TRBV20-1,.,CSAEGQDTQYF,TGCAGTGCCGAGGGCCAAGATACGCAGTATTTT
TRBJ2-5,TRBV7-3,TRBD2,CASSFSGSGETQYF,TGTGCCAGCAGCTTTAGCGGGAGTGGAGAGACCCAGTACTTC
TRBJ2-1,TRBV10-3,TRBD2,CAISGGTSGFSSYNEQFF,TGTGCCATCAGTGGAGGGACTAGCGGGTTCAGCTCCTACAATGAGCAGTTCTTC
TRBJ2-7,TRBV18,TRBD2,CASSPGGVHEQYF,TGTGCCAGCTCACCCGGGGGGGTCCACGAGCAGTACTTC
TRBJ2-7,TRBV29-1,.,CSVAPRSYEQYF,TGCAGCGTTGCCCCACGGTCCTACGAGCAGTACTTC
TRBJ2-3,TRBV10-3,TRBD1,CAIRQQGASTDTQYF,TGTGCCATCAGACAACAGGGGGCGTCAACAGATACGCAGTATTTT
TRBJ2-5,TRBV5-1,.,CASGVADQETQYF,TGCGCCAGCGGGGTGGCGGACCAAGAGACCCAGTACTTC
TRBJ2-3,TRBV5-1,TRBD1,CASSSGTGSDTQYF,TGCGCCAGCAGCTCTGGGACAGGGTCAGATACGCAGTATTTT
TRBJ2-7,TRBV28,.,CASSLAGLGEQYF,TGTGCCAGCAGTTTGGCGGGGCTCGGGGAGCAGTACTTC
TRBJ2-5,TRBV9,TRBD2,CASSVFQGGGETQYF,TGTGCCAGCAGCGTATTTCAGGGCGGGGGAGAGACCCAGTACTTC